These 2 T cell receptor beta chains were all obtained from the same sample, sequenced in a study of T cell responses to AZD1222 COVID-19 vaccine. Sequencing used immunoSEQ multiplex PCR; TCRdb keeps in-frame clones, though not all of them. The sample lists about 99,000 clones; about nine tenths were seen once. The sample was peripheral blood, taken on day 0 of AZD1222 vaccination. The receptor set was obtained from an adult in good health.

The chain couples TRBV6-6 to TRBJ2-3; a possible D gene is TRBD2 (6 bases). The CDR3 has 14 residues. V was clipped by 5 bases and J by 4 bases, with 13 bases between them. Germline CDR1 is MNHNY and CDR2 is SVGAGI (reference sequence). The CDR3, as DNA: TGTGCCAGCAGTAACGTGGGGGGATCAGATACGCAGTATTTT. Translation: CASSNVGGSDTQYF.

The gene calls are TRBV29-1 and TRBJ1-1; D is unclear. The CDR3 loop spans 10 amino acids. CDR1 SQVTM and CDR2 ANQGSEA come from the germline V gene. V lost 4 bases, J lost 3 bases, and 3 bases lay in between. The CDR3 loop is CSVAHTEAFF. The CDR3 DNA is TGCAGCGTTGCCCACACTGAAGCTTTCTTT.